One sample yielded the 25 T cell receptor beta chains listed below, sequenced in a study of high-grade serous ovarian cancer treatment subgroups. The table came from immunoSEQ multiplex PCR; TCRdb's copy has only in-frame clones and leaves some out. The table includes about 15,000 clones, 73% detected once. Tumor samples were taken before definitive surgery or chemotherapy. Sequenced: tumor tissue. Receptor source: a human donor with high-grade serous ovarian cancer.

The CDR3, as DNA: TGTGCCAGCAGCTCCCCCGAGGGATATGAAAAACTGTTTTTT. As protein: CASSSPEGYEKLFF. V usage is TRBV7-2 and J usage is TRBJ1-4; D not certain. The CDR3 extends over 14 amino acids. V was pared by 4 bases and J by 6 bases, with 12 bases between. Germline CDR1 SGHTA, CDR2 FQGNSA.

The V call is TRBV7-2, the J call TRBJ1-2, with TRBD1 identical over 9 bases. CDR3 length: 13 amino acids. V was pared by 5 bases and J by 6 bases, with 4 bases of the junction left unmatched. Germline CDR1 and CDR2: SGHTA and FQGNSA. CDR3 region: CASSVDRGDGYTF. The CDR3 coding sequence is TGTGCCAGCAGCGTAGACAGGGGGGATGGCTACACCTTC.

V is TRBV9 and J is TRBJ2-3; TRBD2 matches 12 bases. The germline gives CDR1 SGDLS, CDR2 YYNGEE. V was clipped by 4 bases and J by 6 bases; unmatched bases: 15. The CDR3 extends over 18 amino acids. Written as DNA, the CDR3 is TGTGCCAGCAGCCCCCGCCCCGGGCTAGCGGGGGGGCAGGATACGCAGTATTTT. Translating gives CASSPRPGLAGGQDTQYF.

This clone was seen more than once but under ten times. This sequence joins TRBV7-9 and TRBJ1-3; D is undetermined. Trimming removed 8 bases at V and 3 bases at J, with 11 bases between. CDR1 SEHNR and CDR2 FQNEAQ come from the germline V gene (reference sequence). This CDR3 is built from 13 residues. The CDR3 DNA reads as TGTGCCAGCGACAAGGATAGTGGAAACACCATATATTTT. Amino acids: CASDKDSGNTIYF. Drawing the rest from reference TRBV7-9 and TRBJ1-3, the complete variable domain is DTGVSQNPRHKITKRGQNVTFRCDPISEHNRLYWYRQTLGQGPEFLTYFQNEAQLEKSRLLSDRFSAERPKGSFSTLEIQRTEQGDSAMYLCASDKDSGNTIYFGEGSWLTVV.

This chain uses TRBV4-2 with TRBJ2-1; TRBD2 aligns across 8 bases. CDR1 is LGHNA, CDR2 YNFKEQ, per germline. The CDR3 has 15 amino acids. V was clipped by 0 bases and J by 5 bases; unmatched bases: 3. The CDR3 region is CASSQELAVNNEQFF. CDR3 in DNA: TGTGCCAGCAGCCAAGAACTAGCGGTTAACAATGAGCAGTTCTTC.

CDR3 in DNA: TGTGCCAGCAGCTTAGTAGCAGGTCCCTATAATTCACCCCTCCACTTT. Encoded protein: CASSLVAGPYNSPLHF. V is TRBV7-2 and J is TRBJ1-6, with D unresolved. The CDR3 is 16 amino acids. V was clipped by 1 base and J by 2 bases, with 9 bases between them. Looked up from germline, CDR1 is SGHTA and CDR2 is FQGNSA.

The rearrangement links TRBV7-2 to TRBJ1-6; D may be TRBD1 (6 bases). CDR3 size: 15 residues. Germline V gene sequence: CDR1 SGHTA, CDR2 FQGNSA. V was trimmed by 1 base and J by 9 bases, leaving 13 bases between them. CDR3 nucleotides: TGTGCCAGCAGCTTAGGGCAGGGGCTTAGTTCACCCCTCCACTTT. Translation: CASSLGQGLSSPLHF.

This clone was observed once. The CDR3 spells CASSRTDRSLSYNEQFF. CDR3 nucleotide sequence: TGCGCCAGCAGCAGAACAGACAGATCGCTCTCCTACAATGAGCAGTTCTTC. The chain has TRBV5-1 and TRBJ2-1; D perhaps matches TRBD1 (5 bases). The germline V gene encodes CDR1 SGHRS and CDR2 YFSETQ. V lost 4 bases and J lost 0, with 17 bases in between. The CDR3 is 17 residues long.

This chain links TRBV27 with TRBJ2-6; D tentatively reads TRBD1 or TRBD2 (5 bases each). Looked up from germline, CDR1 is MNHEY and CDR2 is SMNVEV (reference sequence). The germline V and J ends were trimmed by 3 bases and 0 bases, with 12 bases remaining between them. The CDR3 spans 17 residues. CDR3 protein: CASSFSGTYSGANVLTF. As DNA, the CDR3 is TGTGCCAGCAGTTTTTCAGGGACCTACTCTGGGGCCAACGTCCTGACTTTC.

Relative to its sample, this clone is medium-sized. Other DNA sequences in this specimen translate into the identical CDR3. The rearrangement uses TRBV6-1 and TRBJ1-5; D is ambiguous. This CDR3 is built from 15 residues. Trimming took off 3 bases at V and 1 base at J, with 10 bases between the two ends. Germline V gene data show CDR1 as MNHNS and CDR2 as SASEGT. In DNA, the CDR3 is TGTGCCAGCAGTGATTGGGGTGGCAGCAATCAGCCCCAGCATTTT. Translating it yields CASSDWGGSNQPQHF.

The chain employs TRBV7-2 and TRBJ1-4; TRBD1 matches 10 bases. CDR1 is SGHTA and CDR2 is FQGNSA in the germline V gene. With V trimmed by 1 base and J by 8 bases, 10 bases remained unmatched. The CDR3 loop spans 17 amino acids. The CDR3 loop is CASSLVFTGQGYEKLFF. CDR3 coding DNA: TGTGCCAGCAGCTTAGTTTTTACGGGACAGGGGTACGAAAAACTGTTTTTT.

This chain joins TRBV6-5 and TRBJ1-2; D perhaps matches TRBD1 (5 bases). CDR1 and CDR2 from the germline V gene are MNHEY and SVGAGI. This CDR3 comprises 13 residues. The V end was cut by 5 bases, the J end by 0 bases, with 7 bases between. The CDR3: CASSRGANYGYTF. CDR3 DNA: TGTGCCAGCAGTCGGGGGGCTAACTATGGCTACACCTTC.

This clone showed up just a few times. The chain employs TRBV12-5 and TRBJ1-1, with D tentatively TRBD1 (5 bases). Germline V gene data show CDR1 as LGHNT and CDR2 as FRNRAP. Between the trimmed V and J ends, which lost 7 bases and 3 bases, there was a span of 18 bases. This CDR3 is 15 amino acids long. CDR3 nucleotides: TGTGCTAGTGACCAATCCCACCGACAGTACACTGAAGCTTTCTTT. Its protein is CASDQSHRQYTEAFF.

The chain joins TRBV6-6 to TRBJ2-4; 8 nucleotides match TRBD2. The V gene end was trimmed by 6 bases and the J gene end by 8 bases; junction bases not matched to a gene: 12. The germline gives CDR1 MNHNY, CDR2 SVGAGI (reference sequence). The CDR3 length is 15 residues. DNA of the CDR3: TGTGCCAGCAGGAACGGGGGGGCCGGTTCAGACATTCAGTACTTC. This translates into CASRNGGAGSDIQYF.

The V call is TRBV28, the J call TRBJ2-7; D unresolved. The CDR3 is 14 amino acids. The V and J ends lost 4 bases and 3 bases respectively, with 13 bases between them. In germline, CDR1 is MDHEN, CDR2 SYDVKM. The CDR3 protein is CASSSKGRYYEQYF. The CDR3 bases are TGTGCCAGCAGTTCGAAAGGACGGTACTACGAGCAGTACTTC. Supplemented by reference TRBV28 and TRBJ2-7, the full variable domain reads DVKVTQSSRYLVKRTGEKVFLECVQDMDHENMFWYRQDPGLGLRLIYFSYDVKMKEKGDIPEGYSVSREKKERFSLILESASTNQTSMYLCASSSKGRYYEQYFGPGTRLTVT.

The V call is TRBV6-6, the J call TRBJ2-7; TRBD1 might be the D (6 bases). The V end lost 5 bases, the J end lost 6 bases, and 17 bases lay between the germline ends. This CDR3 region has 14 residues. Per germline, CDR1 MNHNY and CDR2 SVGAGI (reference sequence). The CDR3: CASSQQGWDREQYF. CDR3 coding DNA: TGTGCCAGCAGTCAACAGGGTTGGGACCGCGAGCAGTACTTC.

A single count supports this clone. The chain links TRBV4-3 to TRBJ2-7, with D possibly matching TRBD2 (5 bases). The V and J ends lost 0 bases and 1 base respectively, with 10 bases between them. Germline CDR1 and CDR2: LGHNA and YSLEER. The CDR3 has 15 amino acids. CDR3 amino acids: CASSQDWTESYEQYF. The CDR3 nucleotides are TGCGCCAGCAGCCAAGATTGGACTGAATCCTACGAGCAGTACTTC.

The chain links TRBV25-1 to TRBJ1-2; 9 bases line up with TRBD1. Trimming cost V 8 bases and J 7 bases; bases outside gene matches: 2. CDR3 length equals 11 residues. From germline, CDR1 is MGHDK and CDR2 SYGVNS. The CDR3 loop is CASQTGGGYTF. CDR3 coding DNA: TGTGCCAGCCAGACAGGGGGTGGCTACACCTTC.

The rearrangement uses TRBV11-2 and TRBJ2-6, with 8 bases fitting TRBD1. CDR3 length: 19 residues. Germline CDR1 is SGHAT and CDR2 is FQNNGV. After removal of 1 base from V and 4 bases from J, the junction contained 12 bases not matched to a gene. This chain's CDR3 is CASSLGTVRGLMGANVLTF. Here the CDR3 DNA reads TGTGCCAGCAGCTTAGGAACGGTCAGGGGGCTTATGGGGGCCAACGTCCTGACTTTC. Supplemented by reference TRBV11-2 and TRBJ2-6, the full variable domain reads EAGVAQSPRYKIIEKRQSVAFWCNPISGHATLYWYQQILGQGPKLLIQFQNNGVVDDSQLPKDRFSAERLKGVDSTLKIQPAKLEDSAVYLCASSLGTVRGLMGANVLTFGAGSRLTVL.

The CDR3 region has the DNA TGTGCCAGCAGGAAGACAGGGGGTGGCTATGGCTACACCTTC. Translation gives CASRKTGGGYGYTF. The V gene is TRBV28, the J gene TRBJ1-2, with 9 bases aligning to TRBD1. Unmatched junction bases numbered 6, after V lost 6 bases and J lost 4 bases. The length of the CDR3 is 14 residues. CDR1 is MDHEN and CDR2 is SYDVKM in the germline V gene.

This rearrangement joins TRBV7-8 to TRBJ2-1; D gene unclear. This CDR3 has 14 residues. V gave up 1 base and J gave up 2 bases, with 6 bases separating them. Germline V gives CDR1 SGHVS, CDR2 FQNEAQ. As DNA, the CDR3 is TGTGCCAGCAGCTTAGGGGCAGCCTACAATGAGCAGTTCTTC. Its translation is CASSLGAAYNEQFF.

The chain employs TRBV5-8 and TRBJ2-5; TRBD1 matches 8 bases. The trim removed 4 bases at V and 2 bases at J, leaving 10 bases unmatched. Germline V gene sequence: CDR1 SGHTS, CDR2 YDEGEE. CDR3 length: 16 amino acids. CDR3 bases: TGTGCCAGCAGCCAAGGACAGGGCGGGCGGCAAGAGACCCAGTACTTC. Encoded protein: CASSQGQGGRQETQYF. Filled out from reference TRBV5-8 and TRBJ2-5, the complete variable domain reads EAGVTQSPTHLIKTRGQQATLRCSPISGHTSVYWYQQALGLGLQFLLWYDEGEERNRGNFPPRFSGRQFPNYSSELNVNALELEDSALYLCASSQGQGGRQETQYFGPGTRLLVL.

This clone came up once. This chain connects TRBV6-5 to TRBJ1-5; a possible D gene is TRBD1 (5 bases). The V end was cut by 6 bases, the J end by 7 bases, with 13 bases between. The CDR3 covers 13 residues. Germline V gene data show CDR1 as MNHEY and CDR2 as SVGAGI. CDR3 coding DNA: TGTGCCAGCAGAGAGGGGTCGCGACAGCCCCAGCATTTT. This sequence encodes CASREGSRQPQHF.

The CDR3 loop reads CASSQEGQGAVEQYF. The CDR3 DNA sequence: TGTGCCAGCAGCCAAGAGGGACAGGGGGCGGTCGAGCAGTACTTC. The chain combines TRBV4-2 with TRBJ2-7; TRBD1 agrees at 12 bases. V trimming: 0 bases; J trimming: 6 bases; junction bases outside the gene matches: 3. Per germline, CDR1 LGHNA and CDR2 YNFKEQ. The CDR3 totals 15 residues.

This clone has just a few counts. The chain recombines TRBV28 with TRBJ1-6; D unresolved. The CDR3 sequence is 15 residues long. Trimming left V 8 bases short and J 10 bases short, with 21 bases between. Germline-derived CDR1 and CDR2 are MDHEN and SYDVKM. CDR3 DNA sequence: TGTGCCAGCGGCACTTCGGAGGCCCAGGCCTCACCCCTCCACTTT. Amino acids: CASGTSEAQASPLHF.